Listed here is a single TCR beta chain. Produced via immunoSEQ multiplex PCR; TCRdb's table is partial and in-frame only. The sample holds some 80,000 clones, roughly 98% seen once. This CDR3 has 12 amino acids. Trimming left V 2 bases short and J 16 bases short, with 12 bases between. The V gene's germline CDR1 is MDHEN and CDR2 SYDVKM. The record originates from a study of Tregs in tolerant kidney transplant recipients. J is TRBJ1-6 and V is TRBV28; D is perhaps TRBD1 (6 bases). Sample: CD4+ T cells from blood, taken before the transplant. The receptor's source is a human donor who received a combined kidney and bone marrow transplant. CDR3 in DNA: TGTGCCAGCAGTTTAACGCCCGGACAGCTCCACTTT. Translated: CASSLTPGQLHF.